This T cell receptor beta chain came from a study of blood T cell repertoires in COVID-19 (dated by TCRdb to the early 2020s). Regarding the complete study: The collaborator samples originated in the United States, Italy and Spain and spanned the acute and convalescent phases of COVID-19. Where available, HLA class I and class II types were obtained from metadata supplied by the sample provider rather than from assay-based typing. A de-identified subject ID, COVID-19 status, age in years and sex were almost always included in the sample metadata. The material from the prospective study consisted of cDNA or gDNA derived from T cells, B-cell-depleted T cells, or PBMCs. Samples came from the ongoing ImmuneRACE study (first 160 participants) plus 1,254 subjects from 6 global collaborators. Subjects who had been exposed to COVID-19, were actively infected with it, or had recovered from it provided the deeply sampled blood TCRbeta repertoires that made up the dataset. The repertoires were released in a freely available public database meant as a resource for research on the immune response to SARS-CoV-2.

TCRbeta CDR3 regions were amplified from genomic DNA by means of the immunoSEQ Assay, a bias-controlled multiplex PCR. The authors' pipeline ran thus. The number of nucleated cells in each sample was estimated by amplification of reference gene primers within the assay. To quantify the absolute abundance of each unique TCRbeta CDR3 rearrangement, sequence reads were collapsed and filtered. For each sample, productive Simpson clonality was calculated as the square root of Simpson's diversity index across productive rearrangements. The clones in this table, taken by TCRdb from immuneACCESS, are in-frame only. Not every clone is retained; where verified, under half of the shortfall comes from an unresolved V gene, and the cause of the rest is unknown. V and J calls and clone size are those listed in that table; D and trimming were worked out from the DNA. Here the sample has tens of thousands of clones; 70% to 85% occur a single time. 11% to 15% of the sample comes from the top ten.

CDR1 and CDR2 are read off the germline V gene as SGHTA and FQGNSA. The CDR3 covers 15 residues, taking in both the cysteine and the phenylalanine. Only the CDR3 DNA is retained, 45 bases long and in frame from the first base. V sheds 1 base and J sheds 10 bases, leaving 14 bases between their ends. The paper's findings and limits, for the study overall: The amount of clinical and demographic metadata varied by source and participant and was provided uncurated.

Collaborating institutions collected whole blood in K2EDTA tubes following their own protocols. For TCRbeta analysis, collaborator samples were shipped as frozen whole blood, as isolated PBMCs, or as DNA extracted from either sample type. This clone came up a few times. Its antigen is unknown. One base away there is no much larger clone; base qualities are not given. This TCR was sampled from a human donor in a cohort sampled during active COVID-19. The source material was peripheral blood. The chain employs TRBV7-2 and TRBJ1-6; the D gene assignment is ambiguous. The CDR3 region has the sequence CASSLVEEARSPLHF. In nucleotide form, the sequence is TGTGCCAGCAGCTTAGTCGAAGAAGCCCGCTCACCCCTCCACTTT.